These 3 T cell receptor beta chains came from one sample sequenced in a study of blood T cell repertoires in COVID-19. Data came from immunoSEQ multiplex PCR; TCRdb stores just in-frame clones and leaves some out. This sample yields hundreds of thousands of clones, of which about 90% are seen a single time; over 9% belongs to the top ten. The sequenced sample was peripheral blood. The receptors stem from a woman between 25 and 40 years old with COVID-19, enrolled during active disease.

The rearrangement links TRBV15 to TRBJ2-7, with D possibly matching TRBD1 (6 bases). This CDR3 has 15 residues. V lost 2 bases and J lost 6, with 17 bases in between. Germline loops: CDR1 LNHNV, CDR2 YYDKDF (reference sequence). As DNA, the CDR3 is TGTGCCACCAGCAGATCCCGGGACATAGGGGCCGAGCAGTACTTC. Its translation is CATSRSRDIGAEQYF.

Only one count was recorded for this clone. The rearrangement joins TRBV19 to TRBJ1-2, with 7 bases fitting TRBD1. Germline CDR1 reads LNHDA; CDR2 reads SQIVND (reference sequence). The CDR3 consists of 12 residues. Losses at the gene ends were 3 bases for V and 8 bases for J; bases not matched to a gene: 3. The CDR3 DNA reads as TGTGCCAGTAGTATCCAGGACAGGGGCTACACCTTC. Its protein product is CASSIQDRGYTF. The full variable domain, completed using reference TRBV19 and TRBJ1-2, is DGGITQSPKYLFRKEGQNVTLSCEQNLNHDAMYWYRQDPGQGLRLIYYSQIVNDFQKGDIAEGYSVSREKKESFPLTVTSAQKNPTAFYLCASSIQDRGYTFGSGTRLTVV.

The J gene is TRBJ1-5, the V gene TRBV30, with unresolved D. Germline loops: CDR1 GTSNPN, CDR2 SVGIG (reference sequence). This CDR3 region has 15 residues. Trimming cost V 3 bases and J 0 bases, with 12 bases left between them. CDR3 protein: CAWRSGYNSNQPQHF. CDR3 in DNA: TGTGCCTGGAGATCAGGTTACAATAGCAATCAGCCCCAGCATTTT.